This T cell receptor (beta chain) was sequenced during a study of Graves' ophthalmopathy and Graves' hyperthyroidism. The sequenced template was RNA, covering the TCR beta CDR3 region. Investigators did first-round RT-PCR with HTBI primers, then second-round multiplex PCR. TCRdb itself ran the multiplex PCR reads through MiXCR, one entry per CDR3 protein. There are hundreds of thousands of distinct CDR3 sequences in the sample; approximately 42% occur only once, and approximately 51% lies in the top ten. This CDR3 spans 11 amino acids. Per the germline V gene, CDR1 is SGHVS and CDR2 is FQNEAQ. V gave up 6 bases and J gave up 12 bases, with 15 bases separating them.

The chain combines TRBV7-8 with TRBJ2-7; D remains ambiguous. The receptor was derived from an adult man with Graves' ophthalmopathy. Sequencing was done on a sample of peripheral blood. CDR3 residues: CASSEADSMYF. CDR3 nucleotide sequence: TGTGCCAGCAGTGAAGCTGACTCTATGTACTTC.